The present TCR beta chain was sequenced within a study of T-cell reconstitution after alpha-beta-depleted transplantation in children. Notes on the study in general: One year post-transplant, T-cell counts and diversity were largely derived from T cells produced anew. Reports say that about two months after transplant, the alpha-beta T cells came out of several hundred graft clones that had expanded.

This clonotype was picked up a small number of times. Its antigen is as yet unknown. V lost 1 base and J 4 bases, leaving 17 bases between the germline ends. The germline V gene has CDR1 DFQATT and CDR2 SNEGSKA (reference sequence). CDR3 length: 16 amino acids. Using unique molecular identifiers, the investigators prepared the TCRbeta library. Each CDR3 protein gets one entry after TCRdb re-called the PCR reads with MiXCR. The sample contains a few hundred thousand distinct CDR3 sequences, 25% to 30% of which appear only once. V gene TRBV20-1 combines with J gene TRBJ2-1; the D is unclear. This specimen was PBMCs, taken before TCRalphabeta/CD19-depleted stem cell transplant. This TCR derives from a boy younger than two with Wiskott-Aldrich syndrome, due to receive a stem cell transplant. The CDR3, as DNA: TGCAGTGCTAGAGTAGCTCTTTACAAATCTTACAATGAGCAGTTCTTC. Its translation: CSARVALYKSYNEQFF.